These 17 T cell receptor beta chains came from one sample sequenced in a study of OX40 agonist ivuxolimab in advanced cancers. Libraries were prepared by immunoSEQ multiplex PCR; TCRdb keeps only in-frame clonotypes and omits some of them. The data contain approximately 100,000 clones, approximately 90% of them singletons. Sequenced here: CD4+ or CD8+ T cells sorted from blood, sampled in a trial of the OX40 agonist ivuxolimab. These receptors were obtained from an adult with an advanced solid tumor such as melanoma, head and neck, liver or kidney cancer.

The chain has TRBV2 and TRBJ2-7; D may be TRBD1 (5 bases). CDR1 SNHLY and CDR2 FYNNEI come from the germline V gene. This CDR3 is 14 amino acids long. Trimming took off 6 bases at V and 6 bases at J, with 18 bases between the two ends. CDR3 DNA sequence: TGTGCCAGCAGGATGACAGCCACCTGGAGCGAGCAGTACTTC. The encoded protein is CASRMTATWSEQYF. The variable domain in full, completed from reference TRBV2 and TRBJ2-7, reads EPEVTQTPSHQVTQMGQEVILRCVPISNHLYFYWYRQILGQKVEFLVSFYNNEISEKSEIFDDQFSVERPDGSNFTLKIRSTKLEDSAMYFCASRMTATWSEQYFGPGTRLTVT.

The chain links TRBV7-2 to TRBJ1-6; unclear D gene. The CDR3 covers 15 residues. The germline CDR1 and CDR2 sequences are SGHTA and FQGNSA. The V and J ends lost 5 bases and 7 bases respectively, with 15 bases between them. CDR3 residues: CASSPNGLGNSPLHF. The CDR3 DNA reads as TGTGCCAGCAGCCCAAACGGCCTCGGGAATTCACCCCTCCACTTT.

The gene calls are TRBV10-1 and TRBJ1-2; TRBD1 agrees at 9 bases. V gave up 10 bases and J gave up 5 bases; unmatched junction bases: 8. CDR1 and CDR2 (germline): WNHNN, SYGVQD (reference sequence). The CDR3 is 13 residues long. The CDR3 nucleotides are TGCGCCACATTGACCGGGACAGGGTATGGCTACACCTTC. Its translation is CATLTGTGYGYTF.

The chain uses TRBV5-1 and TRBJ1-2; D not certain. Trimming pared 0 bases from V and 4 bases from J, leaving 7 bases between. This CDR3 has 13 residues. Germline CDR1 and CDR2: SGHRS and YFSETQ. The CDR3 loop reads CASSLGHSYGYTF. Here the CDR3 DNA reads TGCGCCAGCAGCTTGGGGCACAGCTATGGCTACACCTTC.

This chain links TRBV7-2 with TRBJ1-1; no clear D. The CDR3 is 13 amino acids. Trimming removed 1 base from V and 7 bases from J, with 10 bases in between. Germline lookup yields CDR1 SGHTA and CDR2 FQGNSA. In DNA form, the CDR3 reads TGTGCCAGCAGCTTAGAAGTCGGGTTTGAAGCTTTCTTT. Its translation: CASSLEVGFEAFF.

V gene TRBV28 combines with J gene TRBJ2-3, with D possibly called TRBD1 or TRBD2 (6 bases each). The CDR3 is 15 amino acids. V lost 7 bases, J lost 4 bases, and 18 bases lay in between. In germline, CDR1 is MDHEN, CDR2 SYDVKM. CDR3 coding DNA: TGTGCCAGCAACCCATCAGGGGCGGGGCCAGATACGCAGTATTTT. Translation: CASNPSGAGPDTQYF.

The chain carries TRBV18 and TRBJ1-5; D unresolved. V lost 3 bases and J lost 2, with 11 bases in between. This CDR3 comprises 15 residues. From germline, CDR1 is KGHSH and CDR2 LQKENI. The CDR3 loop is CASSPVGLGNQPQHF. The CDR3 region has the DNA TGTGCCAGCTCACCGGTAGGTCTAGGCAATCAGCCCCAGCATTTT.

J is TRBJ1-4 and V is TRBV2; D is unresolved. Germline loops: CDR1 SNHLY, CDR2 FYNNEI. This CDR3 contains 14 residues. The ends were cut back, 6 bases at V and 4 bases at J, with 12 bases in the middle. CDR3 bases: TGTGCCAGCAGAGACCGGGTTCTTAATGAAAAACTGTTTTTT. It specifies CASRDRVLNEKLFF.

This rearrangement joins TRBV6-6 to TRBJ2-5; D remains ambiguous. Between the trimmed V and J ends, which lost 6 bases and 5 bases, there was a span of 13 bases. This CDR3 is 13 amino acids long. From germline, CDR1 is MNHNY and CDR2 SVGAGI (reference sequence). CDR3 protein: CASRLNVGETQYF. For the CDR3, the DNA is TGTGCCAGCAGACTTAACGTCGGGGAGACCCAGTACTTC.

This clone was detected only a few times. The chain carries TRBV30 and TRBJ1-1, with no clear D. In germline, CDR1 is GTSNPN, CDR2 SVGIG (reference sequence). The CDR3 has 12 amino acids. Between the trimmed V and J ends, which lost 0 bases and 5 bases, there was a span of 7 bases. As DNA, the CDR3 is TGTGCCTGGAGTGTTTGGAATACTGAAGCTTTCTTT. Translating gives CAWSVWNTEAFF.

The chain joins TRBV30 to TRBJ2-6, with no clear D. This CDR3 has 12 amino acids. Trimming stripped 5 bases from V and 4 bases from J, with 6 bases between. Germline loops: CDR1 GTSNPN, CDR2 SVGIG (reference sequence). The CDR3 loop is CAWERGANVLTF. The CDR3 bases are TGTGCCTGGGAACGGGGGGCCAACGTCCTGACTTTC.

V usage is TRBV28 and J usage is TRBJ1-2, with D tentatively TRBD1 (5 bases). The V gene lost 6 bases and the J gene lost 2 bases, with 16 bases spanning the gap. Germline values: CDR1 MDHEN, CDR2 SYDVKM. The length of the CDR3 is 15 residues. The CDR3 here is CASSPTGAGNYGYTF. CDR3 nucleotides: TGTGCCAGCAGCCCCACTGGCGCAGGGAACTATGGCTACACCTTC.

The J gene is TRBJ1-4, the V gene TRBV30; D not resolved. V was trimmed by 2 bases and J by 5 bases, leaving 9 bases between them. This CDR3 is built from 13 residues. Germline V gene sequence: CDR1 GTSNPN, CDR2 SVGIG (reference sequence). CDR3 nucleotides: TGTGCCTGGAGTCCCAGCGGGAATGAAAAACTGTTTTTT. Protein: CAWSPSGNEKLFF.

This sequence joins TRBV5-6 and TRBJ2-1; 9 positions match TRBD1. There are 17 residues in the CDR3. Losses at the gene ends were 4 bases for V and 0 bases for J; bases not matched to a gene: 8. CDR1 SGHDT and CDR2 YYEEEE come from the germline V gene. The CDR3: CASSLRTGALSYNEQFF. CDR3 DNA: TGTGCCAGCAGCCTTCGGACAGGGGCCCTCTCCTACAATGAGCAGTTCTTC.

The rearrangement links TRBV29-1 to TRBJ2-1, with D unresolved. Trimming shortened V by 5 bases and J by 7 bases, and 18 bases separated the two germline ends. This CDR3 is 14 amino acids long. The germline CDR1 and CDR2 sequences are SQVTM and ANQGSEA. This CDR3 is CSVWFRALQNEQFF. The CDR3 DNA follows: TGCAGCGTTTGGTTCAGAGCCCTACAGAATGAGCAGTTCTTC.

The chain employs TRBV19 and TRBJ2-7, with 8 bases fitting TRBD1. Germline CDR1 and CDR2: LNHDA and SQIVND (reference sequence). The CDR3 is 14 residues long. V lost 4 bases and J lost 5; bases outside the gene matches: 7. Here the CDR3 reads CASSKTWTGNEQYF. CDR3 DNA sequence: TGTGCCAGTAGTAAGACCTGGACAGGGAACGAGCAGTACTTC.

CDR3 nucleotides: TGTGCCAGCAGTTTCGAGGTCGAGCAGTACTTC. The encoded protein is CASSFEVEQYF. The rearrangement links TRBV28 to TRBJ2-7; no reliable D call. The CDR3 has 11 residues. Germline assignment: CDR1 MDHEN and CDR2 SYDVKM. V was cut by 3 bases and J by 6 bases, with 6 bases left in between. The full variable domain, completed using reference TRBV28 and TRBJ2-7, is DVKVTQSSRYLVKRTGEKVFLECVQDMDHENMFWYRQDPGLGLRLIYFSYDVKMKEKGDIPEGYSVSREKKERFSLILESASTNQTSMYLCASSFEVEQYFGPGTRLTVT.